Listed below are T cell receptor beta chains from one sample, sequenced in a study of blood T cell repertoires in COVID-19. Produced via immunoSEQ multiplex PCR; TCRdb's table is partial and in-frame only. The sample shows about 170,000 clones, 85% to 90% of them seen only once. Sequenced input: peripheral blood. These receptors all come from a man aged 45-65 years with active or convalescent COVID-19. Both conserved end residues are part of each CDR3. A D gene is named only where the DNA matches it firmly. Clone size is not always given. Where it is, it says once, few, many or a class for expanded clones.

d_call j_call v_call clone_size cdr3_aa cdr3_nt
TRBD2 TRBJ2-3 TRBV11-1 - CAIGTSGITDTQYF TGTGCCATCGGGACTAGCGGGATTACAGATACGCAGTATTTT
TRBD2 TRBJ2-5 TRBV19 - CASSLNLAGGQETQYF TGTGCCAGTAGTCTCAACCTAGCGGGGGGGCAAGAGACCCAGTACTTC
TRBD1 TRBJ1-2 TRBV7-9 - CASSPDRGHLYGYTF TGTGCCAGCAGCCCGGACAGGGGGCATCTCTATGGCTACACCTTC
- TRBJ2-7 TRBV9 - CASSVDGGANYEQYF TGTGCCAGCAGCGTAGATGGGGGGGCTAACTACGAGCAGTACTTC
- TRBJ1-2 TRBV4-3 many CASSQGVFYGYTF TGCGCCAGCAGCCAAGGAGTCTTCTATGGCTACACCTTC
- TRBJ2-1 TRBV5-1 - CASSSGVWMGNEQFF TGCGCCAGCAGCTCAGGGGTGTGGATGGGCAATGAGCAGTTCTTC
TRBD1 TRBJ1-2 TRBV25-1 - CASSHDRGVGYTF TGTGCCAGCAGTCATGACAGGGGAGTCGGCTACACCTTC
- TRBJ2-3 TRBV6-2/TRBV6-3 - CASSYGSASPGDTQYF TGTGCCAGCAGTTACGGTTCGGCCTCACCGGGGGATACGCAGTATTTT
TRBD1 TRBJ1-1 TRBV11-2 - CASSLAIDRGTEAFF TGTGCCAGCAGCTTAGCTATAGACAGGGGCACTGAAGCTTTCTTT
- TRBJ2-5 TRBV7-2 - CAIAKGGQETQYF TGTGCCATTGCAAAGGGCGGGCAAGAGACCCAGTACTTC
- TRBJ1-2 TRBV5-6 - CASSLISRANYGYTF TGTGCCAGCAGCTTGATCAGCAGGGCTAACTATGGCTACACCTTC
- TRBJ1-2 TRBV7-2 - CASSLARDPRGYTF TGTGCCAGCAGCTTAGCCCGAGACCCCAGGGGCTACACCTTC
TRBD1 TRBJ1-4 TRBV19 - CASSPTGTEKLFF TGTGCCAGTAGCCCGACAGGGACTGAAAAACTGTTTTTT
TRBD1 TRBJ1-1 TRBV10-3 once CAISKDREAFF TGTGCCATCAGTAAGGACAGGGAAGCTTTCTTT
TRBD1 TRBJ1-2 TRBV19 - CASIGTDYGYTF TGTGCCAGTATCGGGACAGATTATGGCTACACCTTC
- TRBJ2-5 TRBV15 - CATSRDKETQYF TGTGCCACCAGCAGAGATAAAGAGACCCAGTACTTC
- TRBJ1-1 TRBV7-9 - CASRPGGTMNTEAFF TGTGCCAGCAGGCCGGGTGGGACAATGAACACTGAAGCTTTCTTT
TRBD2 TRBJ2-1 TRBV6-1 - CASSDAGTSGGAKNEQFF TGTGCCAGCAGTGACGCCGGGACTAGCGGGGGGGCGAAGAATGAGCAGTTCTTC
TRBD2 TRBJ2-1 TRBV29-1 - CSVEEETSGSNEQFF TGCAGCGTTGAAGAGGAGACTAGCGGGAGCAATGAGCAGTTCTTC
TRBD2 TRBJ2-1 TRBV12-5 - CASGPPGLAGGGEQFF TGTGCTAGTGGTCCCCCCGGTTTAGCGGGAGGTGGCGAGCAGTTCTTC
TRBD1 TRBJ2-7 TRBV19 once CASSTWTGGSYEQYF TGTGCCAGTAGTACCTGGACAGGGGGGTCCTACGAGCAGTACTTC
TRBD2 TRBJ2-1 TRBV15 - CATSRDRLAGDDEQFF TGTGCCACCAGCAGAGATCGGCTAGCGGGAGACGATGAGCAGTTCTTC
TRBD2 TRBJ2-7 TRBV7-2 - CASSLIGTTMNGEQYF TGTGCCAGCAGCTTAATCGGGACTACCATGAACGGCGAGCAGTACTTC
- TRBJ2-7 TRBV5-4 - CASSLGQLASSYEQYF TGTGCCAGCAGCTTGGGACAGCTTGCGTCCTCCTACGAGCAGTACTTC
- TRBJ2-5 TRBV3-1/TRBV3-2 few CASSQDGSKKETQYF TGTGCCAGCAGCCAAGACGGGAGCAAAAAAGAGACCCAGTACTTC
- TRBJ2-7 TRBV27 - CASSTSSYGYYEQYF TGTGCCAGCAGTACCTCTAGCTACGGGTATTACGAGCAGTACTTC
- TRBJ2-2 TRBV6-5 once CASRPGTTYTGELFF TGTGCCAGCAGACCCGGGACAACTTACACCGGGGAGCTGTTTTTT
TRBD2 TRBJ2-7 TRBV5-4 - CASSLGAGGRAYEQYF TGTGCCAGCAGCTTGGGAGCGGGGGGGCGAGCCTACGAGCAGTACTTC
- TRBJ2-3 TRBV3-1/TRBV3-2 - CASSPQGGGVSHTDTQYF TGTGCCAGCAGCCCCCAGGGCGGGGGCGTTTCCCACACAGATACGCAGTATTTT
- TRBJ1-2 TRBV7-9 - CASRRQSYGYTF TGTGCCAGCAGGCGGCAGAGCTATGGCTACACCTTC
- TRBJ2-5 TRBV29-1 - CSARSLAETQETQYF TGCAGCGCCCGGTCGTTGGCGGAGACCCAAGAGACCCAGTACTTC
TRBD2 TRBJ2-1 TRBV4-2 once CASSPTTSGGYNEQFF TGTGCCAGCAGCCCGACGACTAGCGGGGGTTACAATGAGCAGTTCTTC
TRBD1 TRBJ2-7 TRBV24-1 - CATSDPGTGSYEQYF TGTGCCACCAGTGACCCCGGGACAGGGTCCTACGAGCAGTACTTC
- TRBJ1-1 TRBV14 - CASSRGLNTEAFF TGTGCCAGCTCCCGCGGTCTGAACACTGAAGCTTTCTTT
TRBD1 TRBJ2-1 TRBV6-5 - CASSYGWDRNNEQFF TGTGCCAGCAGTTACGGTTGGGACAGGAACAATGAGCAGTTCTTC
- TRBJ2-5 TRBV7-7 - CASSLALSRTETQYF TGTGCTAGCAGCTTAGCGCTATCACGAACAGAGACCCAGTACTTC
- TRBJ1-2 TRBV11-2 - CASSFGQGYGYTF TGTGCCAGCAGCTTTGGGCAGGGCTATGGCTACACCTTC
TRBD2 TRBJ2-2 TRBV12-3/TRBV12-4 - CATSMGGAGELFF TGTGCCACCTCTATGGGGGGGGCCGGGGAGCTGTTTTTT
- TRBJ1-5 TRBV15 - CATSRDAGSNQPQHF TGTGCCACCAGCAGAGATGCAGGGAGCAATCAGCCCCAGCATTTT
TRBD1 TRBJ2-1 TRBV18 - CASSHRDRDYNEQFF TGTGCCAGCTCACACCGGGACAGGGACTACAATGAGCAGTTCTTC
- TRBJ1-6 TRBV10-3 - CAISDSKKPNSPLHF TGTGCCATCAGTGACAGTAAGAAACCGAATTCACCCCTCCACTTT
- TRBJ1-1 TRBV7-2 - CASSLNAGNTEAFF TGTGCCAGCAGCTTAAACGCAGGGAACACTGAAGCTTTCTTT
TRBD1 TRBJ2-1 TRBV14 - CASSRTGEGEQFF TGTGCCAGCAGCCGAACAGGGGAAGGTGAGCAGTTCTTC
- TRBJ1-5 TRBV18 - CASSQQGRGFNQPQHF TGTGCCAGCTCACAACAAGGTCGGGGGTTCAATCAGCCCCAGCATTTT
- TRBJ1-4 TRBV4-3 - CASSQESGQYLEKLFF TGCGCCAGCAGCCAAGAATCAGGACAATACCTTGAAAAACTGTTTTTT
TRBD1 TRBJ1-1 TRBV5-8 - CASSLVPGQGAPEAFF TGTGCCAGCAGCTTGGTTCCCGGACAGGGGGCTCCTGAAGCTTTCTTT
TRBD2 TRBJ2-5 TRBV18 - CASSPLTGGTQETQYF TGTGCCAGCTCACCCTTAACGGGAGGCACGCAAGAGACCCAGTACTTC
- TRBJ1-6 TRBV7-2 - CASSLEQATNSPLHF TGTGCCAGCAGCTTAGAGCAGGCCACAAATTCACCCCTCCACTTT
- TRBJ2-7 TRBV12-3/TRBV12-4 many CASSWYRVYEQYF TGTGCCAGCAGTTGGTATCGGGTCTACGAGCAGTACTTC
- TRBJ2-1 TRBV7-8 few CASSLGRLVTYNEQFF TGTGCCAGCAGCTTAGGTCGGCTAGTTACATACAATGAGCAGTTCTTC
- TRBJ2-1 TRBV7-3 once CASSLTGIARPYNEQFF TGTGCCAGCAGCTTAACGGGGATAGCGCGACCTTACAATGAGCAGTTCTTC
TRBD1 TRBJ1-2 TRBV6-5 - CASKGTDRGSYGYTF TGTGCCAGCAAGGGTACGGACAGGGGGTCTTATGGCTACACCTTC
- TRBJ1-5 TRBV19 - CASSFQGYNQPQHF TGTGCCAGTAGTTTCCAGGGATACAATCAGCCCCAGCATTTT